This T cell receptor (beta chain) derives from a study of CD8 T cells in Susac syndrome. Looked up from germline, CDR1 is SQVTM and CDR2 is ANQGSEA. V lost 7 bases and J lost 4; bases outside the gene matches: 9. This CDR3 spans 14 amino acids. TCR beta sequencing was performed on blood CD8+ and CD4+ T cells. In contrast to the negatively isolated CD8+ and CD4+ T cells, TEMRA cells were FACS-enriched. Random hexamers were used to reverse transcribe roughly 0.5 to 1 ug of RNA. A multiplex approach, immunoSEQ multiplex PCR, amplified TCR beta CDR3 across 54 Vbeta and 13 Jbeta. TCRdb recomputed calls from the immunoSEQ multiplex PCR reads with MiXCR, one row per CDR3 protein. Of 170,000 or so distinct CDR3 sequences listed, roughly 96% are singletons.

The sequence came from a human donor with multiple sclerosis. The specimen was CD8+ T cells from PBMCs. This chain connects TRBV29-1 to TRBJ2-3, with 9 bases matching TRBD1. The CDR3 nucleotides read TGCAGCGACGGACAGGGGATGGGAGCAGATACGCAGTATTTT. It is translated as CSDGQGMGADTQYF.